Listed here are 9 T cell receptor beta chains from one sample, sequenced in a study of identical twins. TCRdb independently ran MiXCR on the 5' RACE reads; one entry per CDR3 protein. The sample has about 250,000 distinct CDR3 sequences; around 15% are singletons. Sequencing input: memory (CD45RO+) T cells sorted from blood. These receptors were obtained from a woman aged 18-29 years in good health.

The chain joins TRBV12-3 or TRBV12-4 to TRBJ1-5, with unresolved D. Trimming took off 3 bases at V and 3 bases at J, with 6 bases between the two ends. There are 13 residues in the CDR3. The CDR3 sequence: CASSLSHNQPQHF. In nucleotides, the CDR3 is TGTGCCAGCAGTTTGTCGCACAATCAGCCCCAGCATTTT.

This chain joins TRBV5-1 and TRBJ2-7; perhaps TRBD2 as D (5 bases). CDR1 SGHRS and CDR2 YFSETQ come from the germline V gene. Trimming left V 1 base short and J 6 bases short, with 8 bases between. The CDR3 consists of 12 residues. The CDR3 DNA is TGCGCCAGCAGCTTGCAGGCGGGCGAGCAGTACTTC. As protein: CASSLQAGEQYF.

This clonotype was detected a few times. The rearrangement joins TRBV5-1 to TRBJ2-2, with 8 bases fitting TRBD2. The germline CDR1 and CDR2 sequences are SGHRS and YFSETQ. V lost 4 bases to trimming and J lost 5 bases; unmatched junction nucleotides: 7. CDR3 size: 15 residues. This CDR3 is CASSREGGRTGELFF. Here the CDR3 DNA reads TGCGCCAGCAGCCGGGAGGGGGGCCGGACCGGGGAGCTGTTTTTT. The full variable domain, with the rest looked up from reference TRBV5-1 and TRBJ2-2, is KAGVTQTPRYLIKTRGQQVTLSCSPISGHRSVSWYQQTPGQGLQFLFEYFSETQRNKGNFPGRFSGRQFSNSRSEMNVSTLELGDSALYLCASSREGGRTGELFFGEGSRLTVL.

This clonotype has a count of ten or more. The chain is built from TRBV7-9 and TRBJ2-7; 11 nucleotides agree with TRBD2. This CDR3 contains 15 residues. Unmatched junction bases numbered 9, after V lost 8 bases and J lost 3 bases. CDR1 and CDR2 from the germline V gene are SEHNR and FQNEAQ (reference sequence). For the CDR3, the DNA is TGTGCCAGCGGAACTAGCGGGAGCAGGGACTACGAGCAGTACTTC. It yields the protein CASGTSGSRDYEQYF.

V and J are TRBV20-1 and TRBJ1-1; tentatively, D is TRBD1 (5 bases). CDR3 length: 17 amino acids. Deletions cut 3 bases from V and 3 bases from J, with 23 bases between. Germline V gene lookup returns CDR1 DFQATT and CDR2 SNEGSKA (reference sequence). As DNA, the CDR3 is TGCAGTGCTAGTGGAATGTATCGTGGAGGGGCGGACACTGAAGCTTTCTTT. As protein: CSASGMYRGGADTEAFF.

Only a few counts were recorded for this clonotype. The chain carries TRBV7-9 and TRBJ2-1; D is unclear. V was pared by 6 bases and J by 7 bases, with 4 bases between. Germline CDR1 and CDR2: SEHNR and FQNEAQ (reference sequence). The CDR3 is 10 residues long. CDR3 in DNA: TGTGCCAGCAGTATAAATGAGCAGTTCTTC. Translation: CASSINEQFF.

This clonotype turned up a few times. The chain joins TRBV11-2 to TRBJ2-3; the D gene is possibly TRBD2 (6 bases). The germline V and J ends were trimmed by 5 bases and 6 bases, with 24 bases remaining between them. The V gene's germline CDR1 is SGHAT and CDR2 FQNNGV. The CDR3 loop spans 17 amino acids. The DNA of the CDR3 is TGTGCCAGCAGCCCAGGGAGGTCAAAGAGCGTCCTGGATACGCAGTATTTT. It translates to CASSPGRSKSVLDTQYF.

The chain is built from TRBV5-1 and TRBJ2-7; 8 bases map to TRBD1. Germline values: CDR1 SGHRS, CDR2 YFSETQ. The CDR3 has 15 residues. The V segment lost 0 bases and the J segment 4 bases; nucleotides outside the gene matches: 6. DNA for the CDR3: TGCGCCAGCAGCTTGGGTCGACAGGGGTTATACGAGCAGTACTTC. This gives the protein CASSLGRQGLYEQYF.

The sample holds a few counts of this clonotype. The V gene is TRBV9, the J gene TRBJ2-3; D is possibly TRBD1 (5 bases). The V and J ends lost 0 bases and 6 bases respectively, with 17 bases between them. The CDR3 loop spans 16 amino acids. Germline V gives CDR1 SGDLS, CDR2 YYNGEE. The CDR3 DNA sequence: TGTGCCAGCAGCGTAGCTATAGGGGCTCTCGAGGATACGCAGTATTTT. Protein sequence: CASSVAIGALEDTQYF.